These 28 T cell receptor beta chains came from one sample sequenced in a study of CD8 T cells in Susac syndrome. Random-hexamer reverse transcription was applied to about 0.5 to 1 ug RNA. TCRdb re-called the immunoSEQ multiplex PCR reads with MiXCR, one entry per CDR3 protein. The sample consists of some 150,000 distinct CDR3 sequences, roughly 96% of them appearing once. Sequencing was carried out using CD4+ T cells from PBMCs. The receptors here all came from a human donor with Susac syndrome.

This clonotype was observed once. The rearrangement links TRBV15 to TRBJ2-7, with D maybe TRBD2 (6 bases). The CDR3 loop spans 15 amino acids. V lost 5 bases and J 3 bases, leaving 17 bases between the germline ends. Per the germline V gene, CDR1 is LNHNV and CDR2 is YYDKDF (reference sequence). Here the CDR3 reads CATSGGSLAFYEQYF. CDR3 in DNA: TGTGCCACCAGCGGAGGGAGTTTAGCATTCTACGAGCAGTACTTC.

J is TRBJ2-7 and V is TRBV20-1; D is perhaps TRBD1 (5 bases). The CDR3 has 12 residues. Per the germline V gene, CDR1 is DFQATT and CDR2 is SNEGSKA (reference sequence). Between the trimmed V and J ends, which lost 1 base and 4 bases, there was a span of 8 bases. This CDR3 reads CSARVKGYEQYF. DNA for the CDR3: TGCAGTGCTAGAGTAAAGGGGTACGAGCAGTACTTC.

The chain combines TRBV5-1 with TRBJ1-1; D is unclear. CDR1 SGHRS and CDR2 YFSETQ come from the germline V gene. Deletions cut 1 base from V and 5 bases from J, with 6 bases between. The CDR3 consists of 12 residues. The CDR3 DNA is TGCGCCAGCAGCTTGAGCGGGACTGAAGCTTTCTTT. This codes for CASSLSGTEAFF.

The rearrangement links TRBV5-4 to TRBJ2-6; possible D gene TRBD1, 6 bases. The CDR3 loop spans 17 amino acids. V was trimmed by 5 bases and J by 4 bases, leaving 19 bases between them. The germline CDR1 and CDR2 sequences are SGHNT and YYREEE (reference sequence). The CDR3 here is CASSRGGIYVGANVLTF. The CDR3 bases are TGTGCCAGCAGTCGAGGGGGAATTTATGTCGGGGCCAACGTCCTGACTTTC.

The CDR3, as DNA: TGCAGCGTTGACGCCTATGGCTACACCTTC. Residues: CSVDAYGYTF. The chain combines TRBV29-1 with TRBJ1-2; D remains unclear. Trimming stripped 3 bases from V and 4 bases from J, with 3 bases between. The CDR3 consists of 10 residues. CDR1 SQVTM and CDR2 ANQGSEA come from the germline V gene.

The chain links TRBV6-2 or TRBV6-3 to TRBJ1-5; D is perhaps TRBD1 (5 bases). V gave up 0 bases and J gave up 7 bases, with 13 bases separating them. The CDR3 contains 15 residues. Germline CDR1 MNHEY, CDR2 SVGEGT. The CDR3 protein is CASSYSGTAQQPQHF. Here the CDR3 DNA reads TGTGCCAGCAGTTACTCCGGGACGGCTCAACAGCCCCAGCATTTT.

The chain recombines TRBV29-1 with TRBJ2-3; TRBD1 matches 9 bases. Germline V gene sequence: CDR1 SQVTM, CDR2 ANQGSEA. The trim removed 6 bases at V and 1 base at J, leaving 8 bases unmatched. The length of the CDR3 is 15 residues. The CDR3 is CSVMGDRVGTDTQYF. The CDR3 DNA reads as TGCAGCGTGATGGGGGACAGGGTGGGCACAGATACGCAGTATTTT.

The chain's CDR3 is CASRPPRQPQHF. For the CDR3, the DNA is TGTGCCAGCAGGCCCCCCCGTCAGCCCCAGCATTTT. This chain joins TRBV6-2 or TRBV6-3 and TRBJ1-5; no definite D call. V lost 6 bases and J 6 bases, leaving 9 bases between the germline ends. Germline V gene sequence: CDR1 MNHEY, CDR2 SVGEGT. The CDR3 runs to 12 residues.

The CDR3 sequence: CASSANRGLDGYTF. The CDR3, as DNA: TGTGCCAGCAGCGCAAACAGGGGGCTAGATGGCTACACCTTC. The rearrangement joins TRBV7-2 to TRBJ1-2; TRBD1 matches at 9 bases. CDR1 is SGHTA, CDR2 FQGNSA, per germline. The CDR3 runs 14 residues. Germline trimming cut 5 bases from V and 6 bases from J; bases unmatched to any gene: 7.

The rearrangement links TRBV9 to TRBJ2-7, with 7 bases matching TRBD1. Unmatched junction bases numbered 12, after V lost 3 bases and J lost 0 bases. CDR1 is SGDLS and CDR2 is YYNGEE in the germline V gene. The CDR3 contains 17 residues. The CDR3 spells CASSASGRDRRSYEQYF. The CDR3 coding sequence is TGTGCCAGCAGCGCCTCAGGCCGGGACAGACGCTCCTACGAGCAGTACTTC.

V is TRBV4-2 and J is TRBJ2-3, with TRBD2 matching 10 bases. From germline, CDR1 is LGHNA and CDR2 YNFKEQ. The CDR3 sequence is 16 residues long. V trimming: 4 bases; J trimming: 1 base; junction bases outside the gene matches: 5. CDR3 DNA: TGTGCCAGCAGCCGTTCGCTAGCGGGGGGCACAGATACGCAGTATTTT. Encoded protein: CASSRSLAGGTDTQYF.

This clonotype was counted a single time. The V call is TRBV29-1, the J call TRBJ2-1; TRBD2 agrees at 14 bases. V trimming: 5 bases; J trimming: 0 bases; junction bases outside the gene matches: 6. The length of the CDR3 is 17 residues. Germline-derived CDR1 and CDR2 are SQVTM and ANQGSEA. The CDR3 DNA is TGCAGCGTTCCCGGGACTAGCGGGGGCTACTCCTACAATGAGCAGTTCTTC. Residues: CSVPGTSGGYSYNEQFF.

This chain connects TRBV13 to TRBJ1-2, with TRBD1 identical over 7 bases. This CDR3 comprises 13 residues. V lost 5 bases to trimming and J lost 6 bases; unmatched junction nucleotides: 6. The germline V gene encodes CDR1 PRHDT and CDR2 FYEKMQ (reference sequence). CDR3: CASSRSRGDGYTF. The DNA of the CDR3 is TGTGCCAGCAGCAGAAGCAGGGGGGATGGCTACACCTTC.

Written as DNA, the CDR3 is TGCAGTGCCCCCTCAGGAGGCAAGACCCCTGAGCAGTTCTTC. Its translation is CSAPSGGKTPEQFF. V usage is TRBV20-1 and J usage is TRBJ2-1; D may be TRBD2 (5 bases). Germline-derived CDR1 and CDR2 are DFQATT and SNEGSKA (reference sequence). V lost 6 bases, J lost 9 bases, and 21 bases lay in between. CDR3 length equals 14 residues.

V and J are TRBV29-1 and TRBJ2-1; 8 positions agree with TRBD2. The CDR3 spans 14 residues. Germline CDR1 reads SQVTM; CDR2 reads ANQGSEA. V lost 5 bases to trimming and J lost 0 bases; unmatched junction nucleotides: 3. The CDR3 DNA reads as TGCAGCGTTTCGAGCGGGGGCTCCTACAATGAGCAGTTCTTC. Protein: CSVSSGGSYNEQFF.

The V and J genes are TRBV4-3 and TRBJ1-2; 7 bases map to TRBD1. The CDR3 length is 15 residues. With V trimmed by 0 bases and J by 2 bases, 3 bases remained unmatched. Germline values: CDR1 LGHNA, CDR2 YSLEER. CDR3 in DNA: TGCGCCAGCAGCCAAGAGGCCAGGGGGAACTATGGCTACACCTTC. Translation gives CASSQEARGNYGYTF.

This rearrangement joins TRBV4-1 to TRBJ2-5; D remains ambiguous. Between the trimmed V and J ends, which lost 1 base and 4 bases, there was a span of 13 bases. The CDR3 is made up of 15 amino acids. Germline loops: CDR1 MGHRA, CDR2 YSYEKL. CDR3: CASSQVGVLAETQYF. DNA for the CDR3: TGCGCCAGCAGCCAAGTTGGGGTCCTTGCAGAGACCCAGTACTTC.

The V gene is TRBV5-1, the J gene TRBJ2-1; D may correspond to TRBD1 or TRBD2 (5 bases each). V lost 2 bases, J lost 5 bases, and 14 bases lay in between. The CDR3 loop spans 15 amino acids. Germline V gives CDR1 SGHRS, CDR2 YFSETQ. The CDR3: CASSFGTGEHNEQFF. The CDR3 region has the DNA TGCGCCAGCAGCTTCGGGACCGGGGAACACAATGAGCAGTTCTTC.

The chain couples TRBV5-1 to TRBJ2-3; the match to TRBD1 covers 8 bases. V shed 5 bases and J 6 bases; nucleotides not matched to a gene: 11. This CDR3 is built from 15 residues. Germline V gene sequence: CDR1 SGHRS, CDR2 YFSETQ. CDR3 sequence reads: CASSWLQGARDTQYF. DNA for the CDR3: TGCGCCAGCAGTTGGCTTCAGGGGGCAAGGGATACGCAGTATTTT.

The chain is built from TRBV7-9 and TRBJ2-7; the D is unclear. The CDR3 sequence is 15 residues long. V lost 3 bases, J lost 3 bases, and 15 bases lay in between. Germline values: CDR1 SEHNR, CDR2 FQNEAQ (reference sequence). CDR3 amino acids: CASSLAEVSLYEQYF. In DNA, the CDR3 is TGTGCCAGCAGCTTGGCAGAGGTATCCCTCTACGAGCAGTACTTC. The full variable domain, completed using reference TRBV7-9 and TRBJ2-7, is DTGVSQNPRHKITKRGQNVTFRCDPISEHNRLYWYRQTLGQGPEFLTYFQNEAQLEKSRLLSDRFSAERPKGSFSTLEIQRTEQGDSAMYLCASSLAEVSLYEQYFGPGTRLTVT.

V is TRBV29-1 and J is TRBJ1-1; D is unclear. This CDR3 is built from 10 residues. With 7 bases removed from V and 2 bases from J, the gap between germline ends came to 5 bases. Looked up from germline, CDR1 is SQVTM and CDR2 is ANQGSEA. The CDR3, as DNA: TGCAGCGCAGGAAACACTGAAGCTTTCTTT. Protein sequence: CSAGNTEAFF.

The CDR3, as DNA: TGCAGCGTAGACACGTCGAACACTGAAGCTTTCTTT. It codes for CSVDTSNTEAFF. The chain uses TRBV29-1 and TRBJ1-1; D is undetermined. Deletions cut 6 bases from V and 1 base from J, with 9 bases between. Germline-derived CDR1 and CDR2 are SQVTM and ANQGSEA. The CDR3 totals 12 residues.

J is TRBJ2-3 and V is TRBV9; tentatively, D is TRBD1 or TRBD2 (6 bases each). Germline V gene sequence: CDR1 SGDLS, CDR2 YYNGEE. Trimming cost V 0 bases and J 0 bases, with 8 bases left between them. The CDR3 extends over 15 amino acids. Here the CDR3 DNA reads TGTGCCAGCAGCGTAGCGGGGGCTAGCACAGATACGCAGTATTTT. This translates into CASSVAGASTDTQYF.

CDR3 coding DNA: TGCAGTGCTAGAGATCCGGGGTTTGCGAACACCGGGGAGCTGTTTTTT. Translating it yields CSARDPGFANTGELFF. The chain links TRBV20-1 to TRBJ2-2; tentatively, D is TRBD2 (5 bases). V dropped 0 bases and J dropped 0 bases, with 11 bases sitting between them. Germline V gene lookup returns CDR1 DFQATT and CDR2 SNEGSKA (reference sequence). The CDR3 runs to 16 residues.

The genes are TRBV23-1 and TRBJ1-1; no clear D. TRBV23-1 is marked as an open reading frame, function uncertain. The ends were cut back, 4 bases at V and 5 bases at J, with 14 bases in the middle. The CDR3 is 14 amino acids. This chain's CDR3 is CASSPRAPGTEAFF. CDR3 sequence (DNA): TGCGCCAGCAGTCCCCGTGCCCCGGGAACTGAAGCTTTCTTT.

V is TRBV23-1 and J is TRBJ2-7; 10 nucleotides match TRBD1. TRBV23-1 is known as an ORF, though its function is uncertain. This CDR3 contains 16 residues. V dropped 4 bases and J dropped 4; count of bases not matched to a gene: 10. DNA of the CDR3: TGCGCCAGCAGTCTGCGCGACAGGGGGCTTAGGTACGAGCAGTACTTC. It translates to CASSLRDRGLRYEQYF.

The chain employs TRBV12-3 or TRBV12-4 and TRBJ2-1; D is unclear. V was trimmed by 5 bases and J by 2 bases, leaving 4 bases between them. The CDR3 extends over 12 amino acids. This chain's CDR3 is CASSRTYNEQFF. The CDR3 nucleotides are TGTGCCAGCAGTCGGACCTACAATGAGCAGTTCTTC.

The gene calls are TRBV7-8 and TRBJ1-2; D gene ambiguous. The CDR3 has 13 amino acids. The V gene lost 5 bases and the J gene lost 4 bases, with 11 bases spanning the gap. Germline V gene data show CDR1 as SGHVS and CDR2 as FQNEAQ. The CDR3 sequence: CASSTLLSYGYTF. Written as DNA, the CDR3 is TGTGCCAGCAGCACTTTACTTTCCTATGGCTACACCTTC.